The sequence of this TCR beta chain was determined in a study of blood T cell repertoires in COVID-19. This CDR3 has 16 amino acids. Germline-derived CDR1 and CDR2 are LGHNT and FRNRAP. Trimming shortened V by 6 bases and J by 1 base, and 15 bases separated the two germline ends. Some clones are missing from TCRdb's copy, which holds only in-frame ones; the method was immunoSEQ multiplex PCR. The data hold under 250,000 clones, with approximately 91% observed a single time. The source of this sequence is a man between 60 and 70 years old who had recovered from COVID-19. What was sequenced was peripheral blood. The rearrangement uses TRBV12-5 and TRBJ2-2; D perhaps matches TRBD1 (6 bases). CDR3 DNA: TGTGCTAGTGGCACCTCGGGACAACAGAACACCGGGGAGCTGTTTTTT. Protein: CASGTSGQQNTGELFF. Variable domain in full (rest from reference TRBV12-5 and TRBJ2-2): DARVTQTPRHKVTEMGQEVTMRCQPILGHNTVFWYRQTMMQGLELLAYFRNRAPLDDSGMPKDRFSAEMPDATLATLKIQPSEPRDSAVYFCASGTSGQQNTGELFFGEGSRLTVL.